The 19 T cell receptor beta chains below all came from one sample that was sequenced in a study of OX40 agonist ivuxolimab in advanced cancers. Data came from immunoSEQ multiplex PCR; TCRdb stores just in-frame clones and leaves some out. The top ten clones hold more than 0.9% of a sample with about 58,000 clones, 86% of them seen once. The sample was CD4+ or CD8+ T cells sorted from blood, taken in a trial of the OX40 agonist ivuxolimab. These receptors came from an adult with an advanced solid tumor such as melanoma, head and neck, liver or kidney cancer.

The rearrangement links TRBV6-5 to TRBJ1-6, with 8 positions matching TRBD1. Germline CDR1 MNHEY, CDR2 SVGAGI. This CDR3 contains 14 residues. V lost 4 bases and J lost 9; bases outside the gene matches: 5. The CDR3 bases are TGTGCCAGCAGTTTCTCAGGGGGCGGTTCACCCCTCCACTTT. Protein product: CASSFSGGGSPLHF.

V is TRBV5-4 and J is TRBJ2-7; D possibly corresponds to TRBD1 (5 bases). CDR1 is SGHNT, CDR2 YYREEE, per germline (reference sequence). V gave up 4 bases and J gave up 5 bases, with 13 bases separating them. The CDR3 contains 13 residues. The CDR3 is CASSRKGPNEQYF. Written as DNA, the CDR3 is TGTGCCAGCAGCCGTAAGGGGCCCAACGAGCAGTACTTC.

The chain has TRBV6-1 and TRBJ1-2, with D hard to call. V lost 0 bases and J 7 bases, leaving 18 bases between the germline ends. The germline CDR1 and CDR2 sequences are MNHNS and SASEGT. The CDR3 length is 16 residues. CDR3 amino acids: CASSEARRTALGGYTF. In nucleotides, the CDR3 is TGTGCCAGCAGTGAAGCCCGTCGGACCGCTCTAGGTGGCTACACCTTC.

The CDR3 DNA reads TGCGCCAGCAGCCAAAACCTAGCTGGGGCCAACGTCCTGACTTTC. It specifies CASSQNLAGANVLTF. The chain has TRBV4-1 and TRBJ2-6; the D is unclear. The V end was cut by 2 bases, the J end by 2 bases, with 7 bases between. The CDR3 runs 15 residues. CDR1 MGHRA and CDR2 YSYEKL come from the germline V gene.

The gene calls are TRBV9 and TRBJ2-7, with 10 bases that match TRBD1. J was trimmed by 6 bases and V by 3 bases; bases with no gene match: 6. The CDR3 consists of 14 residues. Germline assignment: CDR1 SGDLS and CDR2 YYNGEE. Here the CDR3 reads CASSARQGAREQYF. In DNA form, the CDR3 reads TGTGCCAGCAGCGCAAGACAGGGGGCTCGCGAGCAGTACTTC. Looking up the rest from reference TRBV9 and TRBJ2-7 gives the full variable domain: DSGVTQTPKHLITATGQRVTLRCSPRSGDLSVYWYQQSLDQGLQFLIQYYNGEERAKGNILERFSAQQFPDLHSELNLSSLELGDSALYFCASSARQGAREQYFGPGTRLTVT.

The V gene is TRBV7-9, the J gene TRBJ1-6; D ambiguous. The V end was cut by 8 bases, the J end by 9 bases, with 23 bases between. This CDR3 has 16 residues. Germline V CDR1 and CDR2: SEHNR, FQNEAQ (reference sequence). In DNA form, the CDR3 reads TGTGCCAGCGAAGGCGGTTCAGCTGGGTTAAGTTCACCCCTCCACTTT. It translates to CASEGGSAGLSSPLHF.

The chain carries TRBV7-9 and TRBJ1-2, with D possibly matching TRBD1 (6 bases). Germline assignment: CDR1 SEHNR and CDR2 FQNEAQ (reference sequence). V lost 5 bases to trimming and J lost 4 bases, with 14 bases between them. The CDR3 loop spans 14 amino acids. The CDR3 nucleotides read TGTGCCAGCAGCCCCCAGGGGTCAGTCTATGGCTACACCTTC. Its protein product is CASSPQGSVYGYTF. Drawing the rest from reference TRBV7-9 and TRBJ1-2, the complete variable domain is DTGVSQNPRHKITKRGQNVTFRCDPISEHNRLYWYRQTLGQGPEFLTYFQNEAQLEKSRLLSDRFSAERPKGSFSTLEIQRTEQGDSAMYLCASSPQGSVYGYTFGSGTRLTVV.

This clone was picked up one time. This CDR3 fails to terminate in the conserved phenylalanine or tryptophan, so it likely reflects a read error. It is unclear where the CDR3 begins or ends on the DNA, so no DNA is shown, and the CDR3 is as TCRdb lists it. The chain couples TRBV29-1 to TRBJ2-2. Germline V CDR1 and CDR2: SQVTM, ANQGSEA. The CDR3 has 14 amino acids, counting both end residues. CDR3 residues: CSVPRTLPPGSCFL.

The chain has TRBV7-2 and TRBJ1-5, with 7 bases fitting TRBD1. The CDR3 runs 15 residues. The ends lost 6 bases at V and 1 base at J; junction bases unmatched: 6. From germline, CDR1 is SGHTA and CDR2 FQGNSA. The CDR3 DNA sequence: TGTGCCAGCAGTCAGGGGGGGCGCAGCAATCAGCCCCAGCATTTT. Encoded protein: CASSQGGRSNQPQHF.

The CDR3 DNA sequence: TGTGCCAGCAGTGAAGAGATAGAGTCACCCCTCCACTTT. This codes for CASSEEIESPLHF. The chain joins TRBV6-1 to TRBJ1-6; the D is unclear. CDR1 and CDR2 (germline): MNHNS, SASEGT. The CDR3 contains 13 residues. The ends were cut back, 1 base at V and 10 bases at J, with 8 bases in the middle.

This chain links TRBV19 with TRBJ1-5; 10 bases match TRBD1. The trim removed 7 bases at V and 8 bases at J, leaving 14 bases unmatched. In germline, CDR1 is LNHDA, CDR2 SQIVND (reference sequence). This CDR3 is built from 16 residues. CDR3 DNA: TGTGCCAGTAAGTCCCGGGACAGGGGTAGTGTAGAGCCCCAGCATTTT. Protein sequence: CASKSRDRGSVEPQHF.

The chain couples TRBV18 to TRBJ2-7; D is perhaps TRBD1 (6 bases). Trimming removed 3 bases from V and 3 bases from J, with 12 bases in between. This CDR3 is built from 14 residues. Germline V gives CDR1 KGHSH, CDR2 LQKENI. The CDR3 loop reads CASSPDRFYYEQYF. The CDR3 DNA is TGTGCCAGCTCACCCGACAGGTTCTACTACGAGCAGTACTTC.

Details on this clone: Additional DNA sequences in this sample encode the identical CDR3. The V gene is TRBV18, the J gene TRBJ1-1; 7 bases line up with TRBD1. Looked up from germline, CDR1 is KGHSH and CDR2 is LQKENI. The CDR3 is 14 residues long. V lost 2 bases and J lost 1; bases outside the gene matches: 1. The CDR3 sequence is CASSPRGQNTEAFF. CDR3 DNA sequence: TGTGCCAGCTCACCAAGGGGGCAGAACACTGAAGCTTTCTTT. Based on the CDR3 plus reference TRBV18 and TRBJ1-1, the full variable domain is NAGVMQNPRHLVRRRGQEARLRCSPMKGHSHVYWYRQLPEEGLKFMVYLQKENIIDESGMPKERFSAEFPKEGPSILRIQQVVRGDSAAYFCASSPRGQNTEAFFGQGTRLTVV.

The V and J genes are TRBV19 and TRBJ1-1; 7 bases agree with TRBD1. V gave up 6 bases and J gave up 1 base; unmatched junction bases: 14. Germline CDR1 is LNHDA and CDR2 is SQIVND (reference sequence). This CDR3 has 17 residues. CDR3 coding DNA: TGTGCCAGTAGAGCCCGGACAGGCGAAAGGGGGAACACTGAAGCTTTCTTT. This gives the protein CASRARTGERGNTEAFF.

This chain uses TRBV7-2 with TRBJ2-2; D is unclear. CDR1 and CDR2 (germline): SGHTA, FQGNSA. The V and J ends lost 4 bases and 6 bases respectively, with 15 bases between them. There are 15 residues in the CDR3. The DNA of the CDR3 is TGTGCCAGCAGCTCGCGGATCGCAGGTCCCGGGGAGCTGTTTTTT. It specifies CASSSRIAGPGELFF.

J is TRBJ1-4 and V is TRBV18; D gene uncertain. With 6 bases removed from V and 7 bases from J, the gap between germline ends came to 12 bases. This CDR3 spans 13 amino acids. The germline CDR1 and CDR2 sequences are KGHSH and LQKENI. For the CDR3, the DNA is TGTGCCAGCTCCACTCCTATGGGTGAAAAACTGTTTTTT. Translation gives CASSTPMGEKLFF.

This chain joins TRBV5-1 and TRBJ2-2; 12 nucleotides align to TRBD1. The germline V gene encodes CDR1 SGHRS and CDR2 YFSETQ. V dropped 0 bases and J dropped 7; count of bases not matched to a gene: 7. CDR3 length equals 17 residues. The CDR3 spells CASSLATGTGGSGELFF. CDR3 bases: TGCGCCAGCAGCTTGGCGACCGGGACAGGGGGCAGCGGGGAGCTGTTTTTT.

This clone was picked up a small number of times. J is TRBJ1-6 and V is TRBV4-1; D not certain. From germline, CDR1 is MGHRA and CDR2 YSYEKL. Trimming shortened V by 1 base and J by 6 bases, and 13 bases separated the two germline ends. The CDR3 contains 16 residues. Here the CDR3 DNA reads TGCGCCAGCAGCCAAGGGTCCCGAGGACCTAATTCACCCCTCCACTTT. Protein product: CASSQGSRGPNSPLHF.

The chain is built from TRBV12-5 and TRBJ1-5, with 7 bases identical to TRBD1. This CDR3 is built from 14 residues. Germline lookup yields CDR1 LGHNT and CDR2 FRNRAP. Trimming cost V 5 bases and J 9 bases; bases outside gene matches: 10. CDR3 region: CASGMTGPGRPQHF. The CDR3 DNA reads TGTGCTAGTGGTATGACAGGGCCGGGGCGGCCCCAGCATTTT.